This T cell receptor (beta chain) was identified during a study of memory CD4+ T cells and cytomegalovirus serostatus. Single viable CD3+CD4+CD8-CD45RO+ cells were sorted as the memory CD4+ T cells. This clone was detected a few times. V gave up 3 bases and J gave up 6 bases, with 12 bases separating them. Germline loops: CDR1 KGHSH, CDR2 LQKENI. This CDR3 spans 14 amino acids. TCRdb keeps only in-frame clones here, not all; method: immunoSEQ multiplex PCR. This sample has approximately 40,000 clones, with over 65% found just once. This receptor was taken from an adult in good health and CMV-seronegative. This sequence joins TRBV18 and TRBJ2-1; a weak D match, TRBD2 (6 bases). Sequenced material: memory CD4+ T cells from blood. CDR3 residues: CASSPGGGGNEQFF. CDR3 coding DNA: TGTGCCAGCTCACCCGGTGGGGGAGGCAATGAGCAGTTCTTC.